This record concerns one T cell receptor (beta chain) sequence. Its antigen remains unknown. TCRdb keeps only in-frame clones here, not all; method: immunoSEQ multiplex PCR. The sample lists tens of thousands of clones, around 82% occurring once. These data originate in a study of Ad26.COV2.S vaccination and SARS-CoV-2 variants. Study-wide points: Vaccine recipients showed a spike-specific TCR breadth that was higher than in placebo recipients. Responses of T cells in total may have been underestimated by the TCR breadth and depth analyses. Non-spike TCR breadth showed similarity between vaccine and placebo recipients.

The specimen was peripheral blood, collected after recovery from COVID-19. The receptor comes from a human donor who had recovered from COVID-19.

The CDR3 DNA sequence: TGCGCCAGCAGCCAAGATTGGGACTCCTCTCTCACAGATACGCAGTATTTT. Translating gives CASSQDWDSSLTDTQYF. V is TRBV4-3 and J is TRBJ2-3, with D possibly TRBD2 on 6 matching bases. Trimming pared 0 bases from V and 2 bases from J, leaving 15 bases between. Germline V CDR1 and CDR2: LGHNA, YSLEER. The CDR3 runs 17 residues.